One sample yielded the 13 T cell receptor beta chains listed below, sequenced in a study of blood T cell repertoires in COVID-19 (dated by TCRdb to the early 2020s). Library preparation used the immunoSEQ multiplex PCR assay. In its TCRdb copy, this immuneACCESS table keeps in-frame sequences only and misses some clones. Where compared with another copy, unresolved V genes explain less than half of these, and the others have no known cause. The sample records 150,000 to 200,000 clones, about 88% of which are singletons. The ten most abundant clones make up about 6.5% of the sample. The material sequenced was peripheral blood. The source is a woman of 80 years or more in a cohort sampled during active or convalescent COVID-19.

The J gene is TRBJ2-7, the V gene TRBV6-1; TRBD1 matches 7 bases. The germline gives CDR1 MNHNS, CDR2 SASEGT. The CDR3 is 14 amino acids. With 2 bases clipped from V and 3 bases from J, the junction kept 4 bases outside the gene matches. The CDR3 DNA sequence: TGTGCCAGCAGTGAATGGGGACAGCGCTACGAGCAGTACTTC. Its translation: CASSEWGQRYEQYF.

This clone was counted only a few times. V usage is TRBV12-1 and J usage is TRBJ1-2; the table's D call of TRBD1 was not tested on the DNA. TRBV12-1 is a listed pseudogene. The CDR3 consists of 13 residues. The chain's CDR3 is CASRTAGGTGYTF. CDR3 sequence (DNA): TGTGCCAGCAGGACAGCAGGGGGCACTGGCTACACCTTC.

This clone has only one observation. The chain employs TRBV5-6 and TRBJ2-1; possible D gene TRBD1, 5 bases. V shed 2 bases and J shed 2 bases, with 14 bases lying between them. Germline-derived CDR1 and CDR2 are SGHDT and YYEEEE. This CDR3 is built from 16 residues. CDR3 sequence: CASSFRWGRAYNEQFF. In nucleotides, the CDR3 is TGTGCCAGCAGCTTTCGGTGGGGCAGGGCCTACAATGAGCAGTTCTTC.

V and J are TRBV19 and TRBJ2-4; D gene uncertain. The CDR3 is 14 residues long. Germline CDR1 LNHDA, CDR2 SQIVND (reference sequence). V lost 1 base to trimming and J lost 6 bases, with 10 bases between them. For the CDR3, the DNA is TGTGCCAGTAGTATAGGTCCAAACTTAAACATTCAGTACTTC. This gives the protein CASSIGPNLNIQYF. Variable domain in full (rest from reference TRBV19 and TRBJ2-4): DGGITQSPKYLFRKEGQNVTLSCEQNLNHDAMYWYRQDPGQGLRLIYYSQIVNDFQKGDIAEGYSVSREKKESFPLTVTSAQKNPTAFYLCASSIGPNLNIQYFGAGTRLSVL.

V is TRBV13 and J is TRBJ1-3; D is uncertain. Trimming shortened V by 5 bases and J by 3 bases, and 14 bases separated the two germline ends. The CDR3 sequence is 15 residues long. The germline CDR1 and CDR2 sequences are PRHDT and FYEKMQ (reference sequence). CDR3 bases: TGTGCCAGCAGCCAAGATGGCGGGGTTGGAAACACCATATATTTT. It codes for CASSQDGGVGNTIYF.

This sequence joins TRBV6-5 and TRBJ1-1, with D unclear. Trimming pared 7 bases from V and 1 base from J, leaving 10 bases between. Germline V gene lookup returns CDR1 MNHEY and CDR2 SVGAGI. CDR3 length equals 13 residues. This chain's CDR3 is CASTQRGNTEAFF. CDR3 sequence (DNA): TGTGCCAGCACCCAACGGGGGAACACTGAAGCTTTCTTT.

This clone was picked up one time. The rearrangement uses TRBV7-2 and TRBJ2-3, with 8 bases fitting TRBD2. The germline CDR1 and CDR2 sequences are SGHTA and FQGNSA. This CDR3 spans 15 amino acids. The V and J ends lost 4 bases and 10 bases, in that order; junction bases with no gene match: 13. The CDR3 coding sequence is TGTGCCAGCAGCTATTCTACAGCGGGGGCGCCCCCGCAGTATTTT. Translating it yields CASSYSTAGAPPQYF.

The chain combines TRBV20-1 with TRBJ1-2; D may be TRBD1 (6 bases). The CDR3 has 11 amino acids. Trimming stripped 6 bases from V and 5 bases from J, with 10 bases between. From germline, CDR1 is DFQATT and CDR2 SNEGSKA (reference sequence). In nucleotides, the CDR3 is TGCAGTGCGGGGGACATTTATGGCTACACCTTC. This codes for CSAGDIYGYTF.

The rearrangement links TRBV4-3 to TRBJ1-1; TRBD1 aligns across 9 bases. The junction had 4 bases not matched to a gene; V was cut back by 3 bases and J by 5 bases. The CDR3 totals 14 residues. Per germline, CDR1 LGHNA and CDR2 YSLEER. CDR3 sequence reads: CASSQGQGGTEAFF. CDR3 DNA: TGCGCCAGCAGCCAGGGACAGGGAGGAACTGAAGCTTTCTTT.

This rearrangement joins TRBV12-5 to TRBJ2-1; D perhaps matches TRBD2 (5 bases). The CDR3 runs to 13 residues. Germline lookup yields CDR1 LGHNT and CDR2 FRNRAP. V lost 8 bases and J 6 bases, leaving 14 bases between the germline ends. The CDR3 loop is CASREVGSNEQFF. The CDR3 DNA follows: TGTGCTAGTCGGGAAGTGGGGTCCAATGAGCAGTTCTTC.

The chain links TRBV18 to TRBJ1-3; 7 nucleotides line up with TRBD1. Germline CDR1 and CDR2: KGHSH and LQKENI. This CDR3 region has 17 residues. The ends lost 4 bases at V and 0 bases at J; junction bases unmatched: 9. This chain's CDR3 is CASSLLGQEGSGNTIYF. As DNA, the CDR3 is TGTGCCAGCTCACTCCTCGGACAGGAAGGCTCTGGAAACACCATATATTTT.

V usage is TRBV9 and J usage is TRBJ1-4; 9 bases match TRBD1. In germline, CDR1 is SGDLS, CDR2 YYNGEE. The CDR3 is made up of 15 amino acids. The V and J ends lost 6 bases and 7 bases, in that order; junction bases with no gene match: 10. CDR3 nucleotides: TGTGCCAGCACCAAAAGTGACAGGGGGACTGAAAAACTGTTTTTT. As protein: CASTKSDRGTEKLFF.

The V call is TRBV7-2, the J call TRBJ2-4, with TRBD2 as a possible D gene (7 bases). The V end lost 5 bases, the J end lost 8 bases, and 13 bases lay between the germline ends. This CDR3 region has 13 residues. The germline V gene has CDR1 SGHTA and CDR2 FQGNSA. CDR3 in DNA: TGTGCCAGCAGCCAACGGGGGGCAGACATTCAGTACTTC. Its translation is CASSQRGADIQYF. The full variable domain, completed using reference TRBV7-2 and TRBJ2-4, is GAGVSQSPSNKVTEKGKDVELRCDPISGHTALYWYRQSLGQGLEFLIYFQGNSAPDKSGLPSDRFSAERTGGSVSTLTIQRTQQEDSAVYLCASSQRGADIQYFGAGTRLSVL.